These 5 T cell receptor beta chains were sequenced from one sample in a study of cytomegalovirus exposure and HLA in healthy donors. Researchers ran the PCR with 60 Vbeta and 13 Jbeta primers. The assay was immunoSEQ multiplex PCR, and TCRdb's table has in-frame clones only and misses some. Counted here are around 130,000 clones, about 79% occurring once; the ten biggest clones make up around 3%. Source material: PBMCs. These receptors were collected from a woman in her late teens or twenties in good health and CMV-seropositive.

The chain employs TRBV10-3 and TRBJ1-1; D is undetermined. The CDR3 has 12 amino acids. The germline V gene encodes CDR1 ENHRY and CDR2 SYGVKD. Trimming removed 11 bases from V and 3 bases from J, with 13 bases in between. The CDR3 reads CAVQSLDTEAFF. The CDR3 nucleotides are TGTGCCGTCCAATCCTTAGACACTGAAGCTTTCTTT.

V and J are TRBV6-4 and TRBJ2-2, with TRBD2 matching 8 bases. The CDR3 runs to 13 residues. Germline V lookup: CDR1 MRHNA, CDR2 SNTAGT. The J segment lost 1 base and the V segment lost 10 bases, leaving 2 bases of the junction unmatched. The CDR3 DNA is TGTGCCACGGGGGGGGTGAACACCGGGGAGCTGTTTTTT. Translated, it gives CATGGVNTGELFF.

This clone came up once. An end of the junction differs from the germline gene, which may be a read error. The J gene is TRBJ2-5, the V gene TRBV7-9; 8 positions match TRBD2. Germline CDR1 SEHNR, CDR2 FQNEAQ (reference sequence). There are 16 residues in the CDR3. In nucleotides, the CDR3 is TGTTCCAGCAGCACCTACGGGGGGGCCGGGCCCGAGACCCAGTACTTC. It encodes CSSSTYGGAGPETQYF.

The chain is built from TRBV18 and TRBJ2-7, with a tentative D call TRBD1 (5 bases). V dropped 6 bases and J dropped 0 bases, with 12 bases sitting between them. The CDR3 is 14 amino acids. Germline CDR1 and CDR2: KGHSH and LQKENI. The CDR3 nucleotides are TGTGCCAGCTCGTCAACGACAGACTCCTACGAGCAGTACTTC. Encoded protein: CASSSTTDSYEQYF.

V and J are TRBV18 and TRBJ1-4, with unresolved D. The CDR3 extends over 14 amino acids. The germline CDR1 and CDR2 sequences are KGHSH and LQKENI. V was shortened by 4 bases and J by 12 bases, with 18 bases between the two germline ends. CDR3 bases: TGTGCCAGCTCACAGACGTACAAGGAGGTGGAACTGTTTTTT. Its protein is CASSQTYKEVELFF.